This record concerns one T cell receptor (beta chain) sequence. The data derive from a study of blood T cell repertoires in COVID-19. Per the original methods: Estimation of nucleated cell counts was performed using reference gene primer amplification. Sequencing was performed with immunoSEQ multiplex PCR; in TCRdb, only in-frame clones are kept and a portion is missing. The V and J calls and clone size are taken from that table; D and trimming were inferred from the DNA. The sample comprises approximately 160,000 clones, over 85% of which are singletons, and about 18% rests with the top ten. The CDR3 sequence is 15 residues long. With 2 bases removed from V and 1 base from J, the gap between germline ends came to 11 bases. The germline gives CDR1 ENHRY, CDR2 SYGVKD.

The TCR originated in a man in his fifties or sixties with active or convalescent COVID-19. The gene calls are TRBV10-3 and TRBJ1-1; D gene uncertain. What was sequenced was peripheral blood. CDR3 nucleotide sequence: TGTGCCATCAGTGAGCGCCAAACAGAGAACACTGAAGCTTTCTTT. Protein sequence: CAISERQTENTEAFF.